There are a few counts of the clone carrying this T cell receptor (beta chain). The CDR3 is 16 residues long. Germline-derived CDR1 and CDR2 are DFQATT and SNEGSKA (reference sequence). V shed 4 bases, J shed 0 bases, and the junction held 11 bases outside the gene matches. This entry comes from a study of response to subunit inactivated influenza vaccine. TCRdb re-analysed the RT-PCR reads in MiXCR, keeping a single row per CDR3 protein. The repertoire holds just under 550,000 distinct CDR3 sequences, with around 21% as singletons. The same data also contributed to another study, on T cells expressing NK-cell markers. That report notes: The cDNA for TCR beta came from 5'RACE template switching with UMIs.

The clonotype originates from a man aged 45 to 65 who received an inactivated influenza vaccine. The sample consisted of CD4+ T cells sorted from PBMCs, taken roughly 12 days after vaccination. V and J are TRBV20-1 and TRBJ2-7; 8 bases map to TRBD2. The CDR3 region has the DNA TGCAGTGCTAACCTCGGAGCGGGGGACCACTCCTACGAGCAGTACTTC. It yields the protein CSANLGAGDHSYEQYF.